This TCR beta chain emerged from a study of beta chain features in type 1 diabetes. CD4+ cells of the naive, central memory, regulatory and stem cell-like memory types were sorted via CD45RO/CCR7/CD25/CD127/CD95/CD27. This clone was counted between two and nine times. CDR1 and CDR2 from the germline V gene are SGHVS and FQNEAQ. The CDR3 has 16 amino acids. V was clipped by 5 bases and J by 4 bases; unmatched bases: 10. The isolated RNA, all of it, was reverse transcribed, so expressed TCRB transcripts were what got sequenced. The method was immunoSEQ multiplex PCR; TCRdb's version includes in-frame clones alone and lacks a portion of them. Of 250,000 to 350,000 clones detected, approximately 10% appear once; the ten largest clones hold more than 0.015%.

The chain combines TRBV7-8 with TRBJ2-1; 8 positions agree with TRBD2. Sequenced sample: naive CD4+ T cells from blood. The source is a woman in her thirties in good health. The DNA for the CDR3 is TGTGCCAGCAGCCGCCTTGGTAGCGGGGTTTACAATGAGCAGTTCTTC. Translated, it gives CASSRLGSGVYNEQFF.